This is a list of T cell receptor beta chains from one sample in a study of blood T cell repertoires in COVID-19. Profiled with immunoSEQ multiplex PCR; TCRdb holds only in-frame clones, not every one. Of tens of thousands of clones in the sample, roughly 78% were seen once. Sample: peripheral blood. The source is a woman of 80 years or more with acute or convalescent COVID-19. Both conserved end residues are part of each CDR3. A D gene is named only where the DNA matches it firmly. Clone size is not always given. Where it is, it says once, few, many or a class for expanded clones.

D gene: .
clone size: .
J gene: TRBJ2-1
V gene: TRBV5-1
CDR3 protein: CASSERGTGNEQFF
CDR3 DNA: TGCGCCAGCTCCGAGAGGGGGACGGGCAATGAGCAGTTCTTC

D gene: TRBD2
clone size: .
J gene: TRBJ2-1
V gene: TRBV5-1
CDR3 protein: CASSQSGGSYNEQFF
CDR3 DNA: TGCGCCAGCAGCCAGTCGGGGGGCTCCTACAATGAGCAGTTCTTC

D gene: .
clone size: .
J gene: TRBJ2-7
V gene: TRBV28
CDR3 protein: CASSLVAGYEQYF
CDR3 DNA: TGTGCCAGCAGTTTAGTGGCTGGCTACGAGCAGTACTTC

D gene: .
clone size: .
J gene: TRBJ1-5
V gene: TRBV7-8
CDR3 protein: CASSLGQGGVSNQPQHF
CDR3 DNA: TGTGCCAGCAGCTTAGGGCAGGGCGGTGTGAGCAATCAGCCCCAGCATTTT

D gene: .
clone size: .
J gene: TRBJ1-2
V gene: TRBV2
CDR3 protein: CASSETRGSYGYTF
CDR3 DNA: TGTGCCAGCAGTGAGACACGGGGGTCCTATGGCTACACCTTC

D gene: TRBD2
clone size: .
J gene: TRBJ2-7
V gene: TRBV19
CDR3 protein: CASSIVGLTSGDYEQYF
CDR3 DNA: TGTGCCAGTAGTATAGTGGGCCTGACTAGCGGAGACTACGAGCAGTACTTC

D gene: TRBD2
clone size: .
J gene: TRBJ2-5
V gene: TRBV11-2
CDR3 protein: CASSPRGLAGRETQYF
CDR3 DNA: TGTGCCAGCAGCCCCCGGGGACTAGCTGGGCGAGAGACCCAGTACTTC

D gene: .
clone size: .
J gene: TRBJ1-1
V gene: TRBV4-1
CDR3 protein: CASSQWGGNTEAFF
CDR3 DNA: TGCGCCAGCAGCCAATGGGGGGGGAACACTGAAGCTTTCTTT

D gene: .
clone size: .
J gene: TRBJ2-3
V gene: TRBV6-5
CDR3 protein: CASKRQGTDTQYF
CDR3 DNA: TGTGCCAGCAAAAGACAGGGCACAGATACGCAGTATTTT

D gene: .
clone size: few
J gene: TRBJ2-7
V gene: TRBV5-1
CDR3 protein: CASSITSYNEQYF
CDR3 DNA: TGCGCCAGCAGCATAACTAGCTATAACGAGCAGTACTTC

D gene: .
clone size: .
J gene: TRBJ1-2
V gene: TRBV5-4
CDR3 protein: CASSLYRDGYTF
CDR3 DNA: TGTGCCAGCAGCTTGTACAGGGATGGCTACACCTTC

D gene: TRBD1
clone size: .
J gene: TRBJ2-1
V gene: TRBV19
CDR3 protein: CASSIKGQWVNEQFF
CDR3 DNA: TGTGCCAGTAGTATAAAGGGACAGTGGGTCAATGAGCAGTTCTTC